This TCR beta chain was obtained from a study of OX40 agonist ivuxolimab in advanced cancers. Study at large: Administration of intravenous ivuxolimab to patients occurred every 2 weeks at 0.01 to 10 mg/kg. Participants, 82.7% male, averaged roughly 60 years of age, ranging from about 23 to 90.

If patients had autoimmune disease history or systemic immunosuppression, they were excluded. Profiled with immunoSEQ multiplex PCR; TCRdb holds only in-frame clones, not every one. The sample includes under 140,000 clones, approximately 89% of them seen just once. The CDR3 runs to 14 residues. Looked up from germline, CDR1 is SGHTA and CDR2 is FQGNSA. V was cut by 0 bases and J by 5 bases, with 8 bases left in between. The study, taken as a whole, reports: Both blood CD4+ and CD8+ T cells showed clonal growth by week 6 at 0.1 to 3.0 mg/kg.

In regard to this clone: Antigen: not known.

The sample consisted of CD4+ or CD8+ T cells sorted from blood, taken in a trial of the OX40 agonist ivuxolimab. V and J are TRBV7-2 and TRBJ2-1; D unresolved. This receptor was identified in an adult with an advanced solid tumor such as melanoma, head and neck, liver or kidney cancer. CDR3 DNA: TGTGCCAGCAGCTTAGCTGGGCGAGACAATGAGCAGTTCTTC. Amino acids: CASSLAGRDNEQFF. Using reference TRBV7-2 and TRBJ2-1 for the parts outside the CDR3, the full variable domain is GAGVSQSPSNKVTEKGKDVELRCDPISGHTALYWYRQSLGQGLEFLIYFQGNSAPDKSGLPSDRFSAERTGGSVSTLTIQRTQQEDSAVYLCASSLAGRDNEQFFGPGTRLTVL.